This TCR beta chain was sequenced in a study of technical replicates of blood from a few donors. Some clones are missing from TCRdb's copy, which holds only in-frame ones; the method was immunoSEQ multiplex PCR. The table includes tens of thousands of clones, 96% detected once. The CDR3 runs 15 residues. V was pared by 6 bases and J by 3 bases, with 5 bases of the junction left unmatched. Germline V gives CDR1 SGHTA, CDR2 FQGNSA. The sequence was collected from a human donor in good health. Sample: T cells isolated from PBMCs. The chain carries TRBV7-2 and TRBJ2-7; 13 positions agree with TRBD2. Written as DNA, the CDR3 is TGTGCCAGCAGGAAAGGGACTAGCGGGGTCTACGAGCAGTACTTC. It translates to CASRKGTSGVYEQYF.